This T cell receptor (beta chain) comes out of a study of a mutant IDH1 vaccine in newly diagnosed glioma. As for time point: baseline, week 1 (first vaccination visit). Documented treatment: pre-vaccination baseline after standard-of-care therapy. Assay: immunoSEQ multiplex PCR; the TCRdb copy retains only in-frame clones and omits some. The table lists tens of thousands of clones, more than 90% of them singletons. This receptor was obtained from a man between 50 and 59 years old with glioma. The sample in question was PBMCs, obtained from a glioma patient treated with radiotherapy, temozolomide or both.

The CDR3 sequence is CASSARPDTQYF. The CDR3 DNA reads as TGTGCCAGCAGTGCCAGGCCAGATACGCAGTATTTT. The V gene is TRBV2, the J gene TRBJ2-3; D uncertain. V lost 4 bases and J 4 bases, leaving 6 bases between the germline ends. The germline V gene encodes CDR1 SNHLY and CDR2 FYNNEI. This CDR3 has 12 amino acids.